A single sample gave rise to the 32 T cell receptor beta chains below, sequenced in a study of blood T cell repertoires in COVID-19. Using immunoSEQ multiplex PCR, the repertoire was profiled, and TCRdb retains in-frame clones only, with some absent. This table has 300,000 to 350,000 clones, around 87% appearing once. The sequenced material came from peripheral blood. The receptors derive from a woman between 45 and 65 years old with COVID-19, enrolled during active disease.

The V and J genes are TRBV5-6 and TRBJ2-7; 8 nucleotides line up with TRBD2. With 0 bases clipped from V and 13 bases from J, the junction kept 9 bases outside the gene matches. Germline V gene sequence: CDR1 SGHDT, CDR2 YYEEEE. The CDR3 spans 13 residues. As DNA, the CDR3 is TGTGCCAGCAGCTTGGAAGTTAGCGGGGTTCTTTACTTC. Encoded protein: CASSLEVSGVLYF.

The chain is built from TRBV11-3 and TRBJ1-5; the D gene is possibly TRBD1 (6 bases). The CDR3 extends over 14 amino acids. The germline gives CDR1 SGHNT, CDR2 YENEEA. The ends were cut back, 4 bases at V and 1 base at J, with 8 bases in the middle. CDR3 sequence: CASSYGTSNQPQHF. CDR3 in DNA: TGTGCCAGCAGCTATGGGACAAGCAATCAGCCCCAGCATTTT. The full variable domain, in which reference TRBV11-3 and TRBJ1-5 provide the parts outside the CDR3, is EAGVVQSPRYKIIEKKQPVAFWCNPISGHNTLYWYLQNLGQGPELLIRYENEEAVDDSQLPKDRFSAERLKGVDSTLKIQPAELGDSAVYLCASSYGTSNQPQHFGDGTRLSIL.

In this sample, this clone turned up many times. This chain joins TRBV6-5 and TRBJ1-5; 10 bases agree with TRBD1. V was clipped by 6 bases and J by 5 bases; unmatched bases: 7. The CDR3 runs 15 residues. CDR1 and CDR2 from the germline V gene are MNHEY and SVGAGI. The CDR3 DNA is TGTGCCAGCAGGCCCGGGACAGGGGAACATCAGCCCCAGCATTTT. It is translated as CASRPGTGEHQPQHF.

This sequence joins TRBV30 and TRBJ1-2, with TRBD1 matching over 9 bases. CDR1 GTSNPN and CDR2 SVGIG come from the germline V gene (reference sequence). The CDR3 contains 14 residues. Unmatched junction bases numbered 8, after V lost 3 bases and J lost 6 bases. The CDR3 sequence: CAWRFSGTGNGYTF. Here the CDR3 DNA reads TGTGCCTGGAGGTTCTCCGGGACAGGGAATGGCTACACCTTC.

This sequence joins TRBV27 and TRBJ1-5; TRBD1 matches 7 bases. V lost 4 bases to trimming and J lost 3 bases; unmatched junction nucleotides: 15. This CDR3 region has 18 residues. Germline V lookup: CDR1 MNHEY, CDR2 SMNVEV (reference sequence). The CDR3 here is CASSSIFLRDRNNQPQHF. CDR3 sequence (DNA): TGTGCCAGCAGTTCCATATTCCTCCGGGACAGAAACAATCAGCCCCAGCATTTT.

CDR3 sequence (DNA): TGTGCCAGCAGCTCACCCCCGGGGGGGTCCGGCTCTGGAAACACCATATATTTT. Its translation: CASSSPPGGSGSGNTIYF. This sequence joins TRBV7-9 and TRBJ1-3, with a possible D match to TRBD1 (5 bases). The CDR3 totals 18 residues. Per the germline V gene, CDR1 is SEHNR and CDR2 is FQNEAQ (reference sequence). Trimming left V 4 bases short and J 0 bases short, with 19 bases between.

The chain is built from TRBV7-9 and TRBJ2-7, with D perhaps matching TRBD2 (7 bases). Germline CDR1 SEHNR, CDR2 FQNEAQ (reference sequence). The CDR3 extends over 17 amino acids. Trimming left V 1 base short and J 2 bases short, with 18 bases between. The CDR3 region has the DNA TGTGCCAGCAGCTTAGATCGGGGGGCAGCGGAGGCCTACGAGCAGTACTTC. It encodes CASSLDRGAAEAYEQYF.

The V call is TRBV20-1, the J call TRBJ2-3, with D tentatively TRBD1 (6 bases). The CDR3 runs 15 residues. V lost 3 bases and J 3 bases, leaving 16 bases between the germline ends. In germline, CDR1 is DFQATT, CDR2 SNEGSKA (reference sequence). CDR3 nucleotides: TGCAGTGCTAGTATGGGGGCGTCAGGGACAGATACGCAGTATTTT. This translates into CSASMGASGTDTQYF.

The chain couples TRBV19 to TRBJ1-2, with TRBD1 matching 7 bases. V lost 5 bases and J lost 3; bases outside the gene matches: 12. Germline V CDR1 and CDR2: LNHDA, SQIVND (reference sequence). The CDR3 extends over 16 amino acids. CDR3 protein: CASSPRSTGLDYGYTF. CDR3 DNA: TGTGCCAGTAGTCCGCGCTCGACAGGGTTGGACTATGGCTACACCTTC.

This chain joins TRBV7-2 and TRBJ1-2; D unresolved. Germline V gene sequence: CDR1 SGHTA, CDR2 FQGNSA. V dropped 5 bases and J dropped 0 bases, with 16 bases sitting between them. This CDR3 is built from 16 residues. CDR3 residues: CASSAGFVLANYGYTF. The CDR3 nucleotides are TGTGCCAGCAGCGCGGGCTTTGTCTTAGCTAACTATGGCTACACCTTC.

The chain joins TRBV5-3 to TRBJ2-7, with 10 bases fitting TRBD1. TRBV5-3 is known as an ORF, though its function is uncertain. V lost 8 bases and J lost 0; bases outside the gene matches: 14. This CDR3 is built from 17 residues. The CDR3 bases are TGTGCCAGGGGACAGGGGAGAGCGGGAGAAGTCTCCTACGAGCAGTACTTC. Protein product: CARGQGRAGEVSYEQYF.

CDR3 nucleotides: TGTGCCAGCAGCCAGGACAGGGGCCCCACTGAAGCTTTCTTT. Protein: CASSQDRGPTEAFF. The chain joins TRBV3-1 (or the pseudogene TRBV3-2) to TRBJ1-1; 9 bases match TRBD1. The CDR3 is 14 amino acids. Germline loops: CDR1 LGHDT, CDR2 YNNKEL (reference sequence). The junction had 3 bases not matched to a gene; V was cut back by 3 bases and J by 4 bases.

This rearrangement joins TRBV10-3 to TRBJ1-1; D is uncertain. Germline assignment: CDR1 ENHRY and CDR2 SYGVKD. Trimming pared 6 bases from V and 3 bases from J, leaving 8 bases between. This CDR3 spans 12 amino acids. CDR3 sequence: CAISQEDTEAFF. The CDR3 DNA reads TGTGCCATCAGCCAGGAGGACACTGAAGCTTTCTTT.

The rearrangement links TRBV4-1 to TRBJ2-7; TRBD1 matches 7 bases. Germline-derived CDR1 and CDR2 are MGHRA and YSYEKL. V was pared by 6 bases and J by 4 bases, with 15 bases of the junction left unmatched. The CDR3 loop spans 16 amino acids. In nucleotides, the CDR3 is TGCGCCAGCAGTCCCGCGACAGGGTTTATCGTTTACGAGCAGTACTTC. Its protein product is CASSPATGFIVYEQYF.

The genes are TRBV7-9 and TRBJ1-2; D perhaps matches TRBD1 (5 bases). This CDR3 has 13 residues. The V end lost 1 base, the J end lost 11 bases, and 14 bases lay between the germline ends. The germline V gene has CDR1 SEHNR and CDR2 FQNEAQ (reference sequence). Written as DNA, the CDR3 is TGTGCCAGCAGCTTAGATCTCCCAGGGTGGTACACCTTC. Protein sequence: CASSLDLPGWYTF.

The CDR3 loop reads CASSESVDTNTEAFF. Written as DNA, the CDR3 is TGCGCCAGCAGTGAGTCTGTTGACACCAACACTGAAGCTTTCTTT. The gene calls are TRBV10-1 and TRBJ1-1; no firm D call. This CDR3 region has 15 residues. With 0 bases removed from V and 2 bases from J, the gap between germline ends came to 10 bases. Germline loops: CDR1 WNHNN, CDR2 SYGVQD (reference sequence).

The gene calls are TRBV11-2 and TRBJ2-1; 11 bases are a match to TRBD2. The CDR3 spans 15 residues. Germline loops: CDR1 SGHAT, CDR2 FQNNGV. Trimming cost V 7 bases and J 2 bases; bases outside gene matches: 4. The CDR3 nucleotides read TGTGCCAGCAAAGGGACTAGCGGCGCCTACAATGAGCAGTTCTTC. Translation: CASKGTSGAYNEQFF.

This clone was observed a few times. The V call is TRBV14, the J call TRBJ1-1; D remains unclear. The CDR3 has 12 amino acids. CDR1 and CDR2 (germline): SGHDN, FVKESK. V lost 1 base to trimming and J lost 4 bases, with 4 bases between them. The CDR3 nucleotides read TGTGCCAGCAGCCAAGGGAGCACTGAAGCTTTCTTT. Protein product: CASSQGSTEAFF.

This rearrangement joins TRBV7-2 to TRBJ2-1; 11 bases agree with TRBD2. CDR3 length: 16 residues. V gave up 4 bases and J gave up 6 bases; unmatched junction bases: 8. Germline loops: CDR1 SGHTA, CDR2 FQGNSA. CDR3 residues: CASSSTSGMIGNEQFF. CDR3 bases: TGTGCCAGCAGCTCGACTAGCGGGATGATCGGCAATGAGCAGTTCTTC.

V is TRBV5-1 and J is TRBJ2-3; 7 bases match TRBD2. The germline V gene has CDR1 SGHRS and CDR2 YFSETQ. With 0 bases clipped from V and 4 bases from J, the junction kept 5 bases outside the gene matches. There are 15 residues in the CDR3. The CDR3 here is CASSLGGSPADTQYF. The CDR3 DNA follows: TGCGCCAGCAGCTTGGGCGGGAGTCCCGCAGATACGCAGTATTTT.

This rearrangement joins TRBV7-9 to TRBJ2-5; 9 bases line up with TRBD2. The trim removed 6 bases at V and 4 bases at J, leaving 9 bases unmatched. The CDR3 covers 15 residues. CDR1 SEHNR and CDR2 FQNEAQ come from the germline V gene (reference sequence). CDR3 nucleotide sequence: TGTGCCAGCAGAATTTATAGCGGGAGCGCAGAGACCCAGTACTTC. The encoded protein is CASRIYSGSAETQYF.

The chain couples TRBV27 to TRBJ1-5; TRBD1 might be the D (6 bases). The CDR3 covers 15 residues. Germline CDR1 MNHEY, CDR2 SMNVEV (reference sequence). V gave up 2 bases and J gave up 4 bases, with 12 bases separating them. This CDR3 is CASSLLAGANQPQHF. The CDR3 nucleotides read TGTGCCAGCAGTTTACTGGCGGGGGCAAATCAGCCCCAGCATTTT.

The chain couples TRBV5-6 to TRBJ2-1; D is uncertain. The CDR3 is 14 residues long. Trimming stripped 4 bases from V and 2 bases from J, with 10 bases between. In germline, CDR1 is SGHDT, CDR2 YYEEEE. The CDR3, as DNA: TGTGCCAGCAGCGTCGGTCAGGCCTACAATGAGCAGTTCTTC. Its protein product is CASSVGQAYNEQFF.

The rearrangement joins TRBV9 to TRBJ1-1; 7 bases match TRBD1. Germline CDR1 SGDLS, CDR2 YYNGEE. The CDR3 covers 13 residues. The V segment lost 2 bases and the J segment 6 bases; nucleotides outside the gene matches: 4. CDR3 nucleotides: TGTGCCAGCAGCGTTTTAGGGGGCTCTGAAGCTTTCTTT. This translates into CASSVLGGSEAFF.

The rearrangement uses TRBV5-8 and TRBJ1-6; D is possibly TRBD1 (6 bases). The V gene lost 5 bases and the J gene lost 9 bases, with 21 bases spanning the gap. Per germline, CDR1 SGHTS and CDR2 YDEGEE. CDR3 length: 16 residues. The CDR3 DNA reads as TGTGCCAGCAGACTACCTCGGGGGGCTTTGGGTTCACCCCTCCACTTT. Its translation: CASRLPRGALGSPLHF. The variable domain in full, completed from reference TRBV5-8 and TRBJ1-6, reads EAGVTQSPTHLIKTRGQQATLRCSPISGHTSVYWYQQALGLGLQFLLWYDEGEERNRGNFPPRFSGRQFPNYSSELNVNALELEDSALYLCASRLPRGALGSPLHFGNGTRLTVT.

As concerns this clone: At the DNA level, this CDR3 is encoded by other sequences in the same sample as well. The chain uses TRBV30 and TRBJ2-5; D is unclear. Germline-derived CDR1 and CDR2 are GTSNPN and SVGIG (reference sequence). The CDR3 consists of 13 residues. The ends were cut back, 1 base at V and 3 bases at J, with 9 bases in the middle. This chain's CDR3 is CAWSGRREETQYF. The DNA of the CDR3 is TGTGCCTGGAGTGGGCGGAGAGAAGAGACCCAGTACTTC.

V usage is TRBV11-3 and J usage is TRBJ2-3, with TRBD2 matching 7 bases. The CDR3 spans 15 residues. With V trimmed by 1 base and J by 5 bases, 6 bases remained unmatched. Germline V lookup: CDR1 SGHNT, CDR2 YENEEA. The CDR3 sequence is CASSLGGDYIDTQYF. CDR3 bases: TGTGCCAGCAGCTTAGGAGGGGACTATATAGATACGCAGTATTTT.

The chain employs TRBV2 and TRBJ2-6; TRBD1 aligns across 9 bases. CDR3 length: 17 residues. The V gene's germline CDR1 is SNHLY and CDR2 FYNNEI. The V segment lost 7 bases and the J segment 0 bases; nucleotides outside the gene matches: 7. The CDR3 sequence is CASKLQGAVSGANVLTF. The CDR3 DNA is TGTGCCAGCAAGCTACAGGGGGCGGTCTCTGGGGCCAACGTCCTGACTTTC.

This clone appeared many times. CDR3 sequence: CASSLVVGVPGNSPLHF. The CDR3 nucleotides read TGCGCCAGCAGCTTGGTTGTAGGGGTGCCCGGTAATTCACCCCTCCACTTT. This chain uses TRBV5-1 with TRBJ1-6; possible D gene TRBD1, 5 bases. Germline loops: CDR1 SGHRS, CDR2 YFSETQ. The ends were cut back, 0 bases at V and 6 bases at J, with 16 bases in the middle. The CDR3 contains 17 residues. Complete variable domain (other parts from reference TRBV5-1 and TRBJ1-6): KAGVTQTPRYLIKTRGQQVTLSCSPISGHRSVSWYQQTPGQGLQFLFEYFSETQRNKGNFPGRFSGRQFSNSRSEMNVSTLELGDSALYLCASSLVVGVPGNSPLHFGNGTRLTVT.

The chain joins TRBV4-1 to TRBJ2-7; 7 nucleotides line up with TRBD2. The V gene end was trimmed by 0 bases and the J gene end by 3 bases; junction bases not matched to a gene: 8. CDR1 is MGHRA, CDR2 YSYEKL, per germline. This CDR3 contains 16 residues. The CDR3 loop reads CASSQDLKGRDYEQYF. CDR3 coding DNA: TGCGCCAGCAGCCAAGATCTAAAGGGGAGGGACTACGAGCAGTACTTC.

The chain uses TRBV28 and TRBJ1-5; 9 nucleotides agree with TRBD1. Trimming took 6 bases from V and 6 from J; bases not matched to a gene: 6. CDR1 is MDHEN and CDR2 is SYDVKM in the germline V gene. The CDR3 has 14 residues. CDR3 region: CASSTGQGSQPQHF. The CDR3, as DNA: TGTGCCAGCAGCACGGGACAGGGAAGTCAGCCCCAGCATTTT.

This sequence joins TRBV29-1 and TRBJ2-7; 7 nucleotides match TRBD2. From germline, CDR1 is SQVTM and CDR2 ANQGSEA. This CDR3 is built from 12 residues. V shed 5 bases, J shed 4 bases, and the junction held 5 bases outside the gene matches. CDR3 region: CSVSISGYEQYF. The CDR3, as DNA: TGCAGCGTTTCGATTAGCGGGTACGAGCAGTACTTC.